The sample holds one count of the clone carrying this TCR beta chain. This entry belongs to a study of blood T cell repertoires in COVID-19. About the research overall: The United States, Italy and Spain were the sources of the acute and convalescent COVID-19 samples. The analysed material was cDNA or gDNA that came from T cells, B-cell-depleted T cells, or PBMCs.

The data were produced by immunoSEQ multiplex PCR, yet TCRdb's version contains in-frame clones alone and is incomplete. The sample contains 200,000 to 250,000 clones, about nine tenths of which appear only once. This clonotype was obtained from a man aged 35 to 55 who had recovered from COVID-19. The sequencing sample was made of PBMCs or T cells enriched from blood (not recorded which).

For the CDR3, the DNA is TGTGCCATCAGTGACGAAATTTGGTTGCGGCCTGGCTACACCTTC. Translating gives CAISDEIWLRPGYTF. The chain is built from TRBV10-3 and TRBJ1-2, with D hard to call. In germline, CDR1 is ENHRY, CDR2 SYGVKD. Trimming pared 3 bases from V and 7 bases from J, leaving 18 bases between. The CDR3 covers 15 residues.